The T cell receptor (beta chain) described here comes from a study of shared clonotypes between healthy human individuals. Study as a whole: The study enrolled a couple of women and a few men aged 18 to 49. Study-wide points: Exclusively blood specimens were collected; tissue repertoires likely differ.

This clone was observed once. Its specificity is not known. Donation came from healthy HIV-negative adults that had no recent acute infections or vaccinations. Within Nashville, Tennessee resided all donors, each a Caucasian adult. The CDR3 loop spans 16 amino acids. Trimming took off 0 bases at V and 7 bases at J, with 15 bases between the two ends. Per germline, CDR1 SSHAT and CDR2 FNYEAQ (reference sequence). Some clones are missing from TCRdb's copy, which holds only in-frame ones; the method was immunoSEQ multiplex PCR. The table includes more than 400,000 clones, 70% to 80% detected once. This chain links TRBV7-7 with TRBJ2-2; the D gene is possibly TRBD2 (6 bases). Input material: PBMCs. This clonotype was sampled from a woman in her 40s in good health. Some clones in this sample may be carry-over from other donors' samples. CDR3 bases: TGTGCCAGCAGCTTAGCCTCCGTGGGGGGAGGCGGGGAGCTGTTTTTT. It encodes CASSLASVGGGGELFF.